This is a list of T cell receptor beta chains from one sample in a study of cytomegalovirus exposure and HLA in healthy donors. TCRdb's table, derived via immunoSEQ multiplex PCR, lists solely in-frame clones and lacks some. The sample records about 150,000 clones, about 85% being singletons. The sample consisted of PBMCs. The source is a boy between 2 and 10 years old in good health and CMV-seronegative. Each CDR3 is given with its conserved first and last residue. A D gene is named only where the DNA matches it firmly. A row's size may be missing; if present it is once, few, many or a size class.

>18|TRBJ2-2|TRBV5-1|-|-
TGCGCCAGCAGCTTGAAGAGGGCCCCGCCTGAGAACACCGGGGAGCTGTTTTTT
CASSLKRAPPENTGELFF
>16|TRBJ1-1|TRBV11-3|-|-
TGTGCCAGCAGGCGGCCGGGGTCCCCCCCGGACACTGAAGCTTTCTTT
CASRRPGSPPDTEAFF
>15|TRBJ2-5|TRBV7-6|TRBD2|-
TGTGCCAGCAGCTTAGAAGGGAGGGAACAAGAGACCCAGTACTTC
CASSLEGREQETQYF
>13|TRBJ1-2|TRBV6-1|-|-
TGTGCCAGCAGATACTTACAGGACTATGGCTACACCTTC
CASRYLQDYGYTF
>14|TRBJ1-2|TRBV6-6|-|-
TGTGCCAGCAGTTCCGGGAACTATAACTATGGCTACACCTTC
CASSSGNYNYGYTF
>15|TRBJ1-1|TRBV7-2|-|-
TGTGCCAGCAGCCATGCGGGGAAGAGTTTTCGGGAAGCTTTCTTT
CASSHAGKSFREAFF
>16|TRBJ2-1|TRBV7-2|-|few
TGTGCCAGCAGCTCGACCCCAGCGGCCCACTACAATGAGCAGTTCTTC
CASSSTPAAHYNEQFF
>14|TRBJ2-1|TRBV18|TRBD1|-
TGTGCCAGCTCCCTCGAGGGGGCCCGTAATGAGCAGTTCTTC
CASSLEGARNEQFF
>16|TRBJ2-1|TRBV5-1|TRBD2|-
TGCGCCACCTCCCTAGTTAGCGGGAGGATGGGCGATGAGCAGTTCTTC
CATSLVSGRMGDEQFF
>15|TRBJ1-4|TRBV6-6|-|once
TGTGCCAGCAGTTACACACAGGGACGGCGGGAAAAACTGTTTTTT
CASSYTQGRREKLFF
>15|TRBJ2-3|TRBV11-3|TRBD2|-
TGTGCCAGCAGCTTGCTAGCGGGGGGGGCAGATACGCAGTATTTT
CASSLLAGGADTQYF
>14|TRBJ2-2|TRBV28|TRBD2|once
TGTGCCAGCATTCTAGCGGGAGTCACCGGGGAGCTGTTTTTT
CASILAGVTGELFF
>17|TRBJ1-1|TRBV18|TRBD1|-
TGTGCCAGCTCACCTACGCATCGTCCAGGACAGGGCGGTGAAGCTTTCTTT
CASSPTHRPGQGGEAFF
>15|TRBJ1-2|TRBV7-2|-|-
TGTGCCAGCAGCTTAGAGGTCGCGGTTAGATATGGCTACACCTTC
CASSLEVAVRYGYTF
>16|TRBJ1-5|TRBV4-2|TRBD1|-
TGTGCCAGCAGCCAAATTACCCCAGCAGGGGGTCGGCCCCAGCATTTT
CASSQITPAGGRPQHF
>14|TRBJ2-7|TRBV6-1|-|-
TGTGCCAGCAGCCTAGCGTACTCTAATTACGAGCAGTACTTC
CASSLAYSNYEQYF
>14|TRBJ1-1|TRBV5-3|-|-
TGTGCCAGAAGCTTCCAGATACAGACCACTGAAGCTTTCTTT
CARSFQIQTTEAFF
>14|TRBJ2-5|TRBV28|TRBD1|-
TGTGCCAGCCAGGGGGCGCGCGCTACGGAGACCCAGTACTTC
CASQGARATETQYF
>18|TRBJ2-3|TRBV4-1|TRBD1|-
TGCGCCAGCAGCCAGAGTTGGGGGTCGCAGGGGGCGCGACATACGCAGTATTTT
CASSQSWGSQGARHTQYF
>15|TRBJ1-5|TRBV2|-|-
TGTGCCAGCACACTAGGACAGTATAGCAATCAGCCCCAGCATTTT
CASTLGQYSNQPQHF
>17|TRBJ2-1|TRBV28|TRBD2|once
TGTGCCAGCAGTTTCTCCCTAGCGGGAGTACGCTACAATGAGCAGTTCTTC
CASSFSLAGVRYNEQFF
>14|TRBJ2-2|TRBV6-4|TRBD1|-
TGTGCCAGCAGCCGGGACAGCGAGGGCGGGGAGCTGTTTTTT
CASSRDSEGGELFF
>12|TRBJ1-1|TRBV6-1|-|-
TGTGCCAGCAGAGGGGGGAACACTGAAGCTTTCTTT
CASRGGNTEAFF
>16|TRBJ1-6|TRBV19|-|-
TGTGCCAGTAGTACCCCTCGGAGCTCCTATAATTCACCCCTCCACTTT
CASSTPRSSYNSPLHF
>13|TRBJ1-1|TRBV30|TRBD1|-
TGTGCCTGGAGCGGGACAGTCTTCGCTGAAGCTTTCTTT
CAWSGTVFAEAFF
>14|TRBJ1-2|TRBV7-3|TRBD1|-
TGTGCCAGCAGCGTGACCGGGACAGGGGACGGCTACACCTTC
CASSVTGTGDGYTF
>14|TRBJ2-1|TRBV12-2|-|few
TGTGCAAGTCGCTTAGGGGACAGGGGGCGGGGGCAGTTCTTC
CASRLGDRGRGQFF
>14|TRBJ2-1|TRBV6-1|TRBD2|-
TGTGCCAGCAGCCTAGAGGGACTAGATAATGCGCAGTTCTTC
CASSLEGLDNAQFF
>11|TRBJ1-2|TRBV5-1|-|-
TGCGCCAGCACGCGGGGTAACGGCTACACCTTC
CASTRGNGYTF
>16|TRBJ2-1|TRBV19|TRBD2|-
TGTGCCAGTAGTATAGATCTGCCGGGAGGGTCCAATGAGCAGTTCTTC
CASSIDLPGGSNEQFF
>15|TRBJ2-5|TRBV5-1|TRBD1|-
TGCGCCAGCAGCTCAGGGACAGGGGGTGGGGAGACCCAGTACTTC
CASSSGTGGGETQYF
>13|TRBJ1-1|TRBV7-2|-|-
TGTGCCAGCAGCCCGTCCAGTAACACTGAAGCTTTCTTT
CASSPSSNTEAFF
>15|TRBJ2-1|TRBV6-4|TRBD2|few
TGTGCCAGTGGCTCCGGGACTAGCGGGGGGAATGAGCAGTTCTTC
CASGSGTSGGNEQFF
>16|TRBJ2-3|TRBV4-2|-|-
TGTGCCAGCAGCCAAGAGGGGGGGCGGGTTACAGATACGCAGTATTTT
CASSQEGGRVTDTQYF
>16|TRBJ2-6|TRBV25-1|TRBD1|-
TGTGCCAGCCAGCCTCGGGACAGGGCTGGGGCCAACGTCCTGACTTTC
CASQPRDRAGANVLTF
>12|TRBJ2-7|TRBV30|-|-
TGTGCCTGGATTAGCGGATCCTACGAGCAGTACTTC
CAWISGSYEQYF
>14|TRBJ2-3|TRBV6-1|-|-
TGTGCCAGCAGTAGGACAGATAGCACAGATACGCAGTATTTT
CASSRTDSTDTQYF
>16|TRBJ2-1|TRBV9|-|-
TGTGCCAGCAGCGTAGAGGGAGGCGTTTCCTACAATGAGCAGTTCTTC
CASSVEGGVSYNEQFF
>16|TRBJ1-4|TRBV9|TRBD1|few
TGTGCCAGCAGCGTAGAGGGCAGGGGGACTAATGAAAAACTGTTTTTT
CASSVEGRGTNEKLFF
>15|TRBJ2-7|TRBV5-1|-|-
TGCGCCAGCAGCTTAGGACAGATTTCGTCCTACGAGCAGTACTTC
CASSLGQISSYEQYF
>14|TRBJ2-5|TRBV2|TRBD1|few
TGTGCCAGCAGTGACATGACAGGGGGGGAGACCCAGTACTTC
CASSDMTGGETQYF
>14|TRBJ1-3|TRBV13|-|-
TGTGCCAGCAGCTACACAGGGACTGGAAACACCATATATTTT
CASSYTGTGNTIYF
>16|TRBJ1-2|TRBV11-3|TRBD1|few
TGTGCCAGCAGCCCAAGGACAGGGGAAGACCCCTATGGCTACACCTTC
CASSPRTGEDPYGYTF
>14|TRBJ1-1|TRBV19|-|once
TGTGCCAGTAGTCTCAGACCTCGGGACACTGAAGCTTTCTTT
CASSLRPRDTEAFF
>11|TRBJ1-2|TRBV6-1|-|-
TGTGCCAGCGAACAGAGTTTAGGCTACACCTTC
CASEQSLGYTF
>16|TRBJ2-7|TRBV9|-|-
TGTGCCAGCAGCCCCGATACGGGGGAATTCTTGTACGAGCAGTACTTC
CASSPDTGEFLYEQYF
>12|TRBJ2-1|TRBV5-1|-|-
TGCGCCAGCAGACAGCCCTACAATGAGCAGTTCTTC
CASRQPYNEQFF
>15|TRBJ2-3|TRBV4-1|TRBD1|-
TGCGCCAGCAGCCAACTGGGACAGGGAAAAGATACGCAGTATTTT
CASSQLGQGKDTQYF
>17|TRBJ2-6|TRBV5-3|-|-
TGTGCCAGAAGCTCACCGGGACACAGCTCTGGGGCCAACGTCCTGACTTTC
CARSSPGHSSGANVLTF
>15|TRBJ2-2|TRBV19|-|-
TGTGCCAGTAGTAGGCTGGCGGGATCTTCCGGGGAGCTGTTTTTT
CASSRLAGSSGELFF
>11|TRBJ2-5|TRBV7-6|-|once
TGTGCCAGCAGCTCGAGAGAGACCCAGTACTTC
CASSSRETQYF
>14|TRBJ2-7|TRBV6-5|-|-
TGTGCCAGCAGTTACGGTGCAGGGGCCTACGAGCAGTACTTC
CASSYGAGAYEQYF
>16|TRBJ2-1|TRBV7-9|-|-
TGTGCCAGCAGCTTCCCCTTGCGGGGCGACTACAATGAGCAGTTCTTC
CASSFPLRGDYNEQFF
>13|TRBJ2-7|TRBV29-1|TRBD1|few
TGCAGCGAGCCGGGACAGGGGGCCTACGAGCAGTACTTC
CSEPGQGAYEQYF
>21|TRBJ2-1|TRBV4-2|TRBD2|-
TGTACCAGCAGCCGGGCGTTGGGACTAGCGGGAATTTTAGGCACCTACAATGAGCAGTTCTTC
CTSSRALGLAGILGTYNEQFF